This T cell receptor (beta chain) was captured in a study of blood T cell repertoires in COVID-19. Measured with immunoSEQ multiplex PCR; TCRdb has only the in-frame clones, and not every one. The data contain 70,000 or so clones, 70% to 90% of them singletons. The receptor comes from a woman aged 80 or older with active COVID-19. Specimen: peripheral blood.

The CDR3: CASSHHQGNQPQHF. CDR3 in DNA: TGTGCCAGCTCACATCACCAGGGTAATCAGCCCCAGCATTTT. The chain couples TRBV27 to TRBJ1-5; D may be TRBD1 (5 bases). The CDR3 extends over 14 amino acids. V was shortened by 8 bases and J by 4 bases, with 15 bases between the two germline ends. Germline-derived CDR1 and CDR2 are MNHEY and SMNVEV (reference sequence).